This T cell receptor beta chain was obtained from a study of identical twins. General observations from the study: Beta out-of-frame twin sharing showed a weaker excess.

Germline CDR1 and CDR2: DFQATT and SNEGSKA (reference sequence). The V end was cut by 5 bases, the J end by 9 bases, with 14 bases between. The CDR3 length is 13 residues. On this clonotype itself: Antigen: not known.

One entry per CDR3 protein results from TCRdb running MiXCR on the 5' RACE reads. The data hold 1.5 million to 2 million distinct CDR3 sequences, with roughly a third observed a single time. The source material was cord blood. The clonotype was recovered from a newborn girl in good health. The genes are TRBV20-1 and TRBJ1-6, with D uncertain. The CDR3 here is CSAANSGGSPLHF. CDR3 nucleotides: TGCAGTGCTGCTAACAGTGGAGGTTCACCCCTCCACTTT.